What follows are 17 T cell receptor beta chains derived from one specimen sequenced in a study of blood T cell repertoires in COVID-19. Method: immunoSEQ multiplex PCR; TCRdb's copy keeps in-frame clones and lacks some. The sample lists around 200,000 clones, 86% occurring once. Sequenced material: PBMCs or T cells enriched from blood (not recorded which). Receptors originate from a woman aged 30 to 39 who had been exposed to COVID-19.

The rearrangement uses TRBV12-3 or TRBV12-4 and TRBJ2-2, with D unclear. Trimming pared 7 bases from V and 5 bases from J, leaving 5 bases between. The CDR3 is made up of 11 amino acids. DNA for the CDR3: TGTGCCAGCACCCAAACCGGGGAGCTGTTTTTT. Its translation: CASTQTGELFF.

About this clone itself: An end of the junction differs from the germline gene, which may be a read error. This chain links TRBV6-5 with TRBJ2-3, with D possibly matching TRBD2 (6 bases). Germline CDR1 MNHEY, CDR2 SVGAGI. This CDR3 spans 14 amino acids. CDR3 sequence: CASSYSGLQDPQYF. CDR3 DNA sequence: TGTGCCAGCAGTTACTCAGGACTACAAGATCCGCAGTATTTT.

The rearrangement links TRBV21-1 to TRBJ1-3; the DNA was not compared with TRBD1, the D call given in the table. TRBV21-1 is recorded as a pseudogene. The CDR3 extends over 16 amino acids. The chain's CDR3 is CASSPLRQGKFNTIYF. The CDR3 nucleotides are TGTGCCAGCAGCCCCCTCCGGCAGGGCAAATTCAACACCATATATTTT.

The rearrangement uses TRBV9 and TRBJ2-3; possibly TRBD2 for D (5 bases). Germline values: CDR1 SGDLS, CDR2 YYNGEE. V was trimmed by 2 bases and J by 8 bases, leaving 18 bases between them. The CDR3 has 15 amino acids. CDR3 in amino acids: CASSVSPMEVSTQYF. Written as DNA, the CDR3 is TGTGCCAGCAGCGTGTCCCCGATGGAGGTCAGTACGCAGTATTTT.

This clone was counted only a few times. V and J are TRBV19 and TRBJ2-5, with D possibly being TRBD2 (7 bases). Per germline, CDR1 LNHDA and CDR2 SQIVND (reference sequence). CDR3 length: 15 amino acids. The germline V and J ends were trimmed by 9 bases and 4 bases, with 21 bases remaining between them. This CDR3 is CASRRRGGIGETQYF. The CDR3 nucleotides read TGTGCCAGCCGCCGCAGGGGAGGGATAGGAGAGACCCAGTACTTC.

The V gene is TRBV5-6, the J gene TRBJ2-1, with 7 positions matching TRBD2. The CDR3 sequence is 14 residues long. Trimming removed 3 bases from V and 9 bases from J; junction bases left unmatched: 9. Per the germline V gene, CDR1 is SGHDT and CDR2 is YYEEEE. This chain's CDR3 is CASSYRTSASEQFF. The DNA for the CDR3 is TGTGCCAGCAGCTACCGGACTAGTGCTAGTGAGCAGTTCTTC.

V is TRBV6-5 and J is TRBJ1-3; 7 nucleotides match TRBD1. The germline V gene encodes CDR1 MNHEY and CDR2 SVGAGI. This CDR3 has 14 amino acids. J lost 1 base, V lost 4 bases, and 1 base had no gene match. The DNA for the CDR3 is TGTGCCAGCAGTTCACAGGGGTCTGGAAACACCATATATTTT. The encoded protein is CASSSQGSGNTIYF.

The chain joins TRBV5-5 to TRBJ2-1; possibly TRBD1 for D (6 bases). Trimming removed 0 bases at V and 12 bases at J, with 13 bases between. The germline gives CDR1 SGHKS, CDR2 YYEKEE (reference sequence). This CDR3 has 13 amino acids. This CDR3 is CASSLEGDLGQFF. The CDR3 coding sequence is TGTGCCAGCAGCTTGGAGGGGGACCTTGGGCAGTTCTTC.

The CDR3 loop is CASTSSADTQYF. Written as DNA, the CDR3 is TGTGCCAGCACAAGCTCGGCAGATACGCAGTATTTT. This chain uses TRBV5-4 with TRBJ2-3; the D is unclear. This CDR3 region has 12 residues. Trimming took off 6 bases at V and 4 bases at J, with 9 bases between the two ends. The V gene's germline CDR1 is SGHNT and CDR2 YYREEE (reference sequence).

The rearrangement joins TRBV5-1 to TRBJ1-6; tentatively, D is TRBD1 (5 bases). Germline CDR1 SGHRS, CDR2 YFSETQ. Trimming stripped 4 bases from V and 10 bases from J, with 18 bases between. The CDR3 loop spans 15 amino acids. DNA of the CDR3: TGCGCCAGCAGCCTGGACATCCCCGGGTCCTCACCCCTCCACTTT. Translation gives CASSLDIPGSSPLHF.

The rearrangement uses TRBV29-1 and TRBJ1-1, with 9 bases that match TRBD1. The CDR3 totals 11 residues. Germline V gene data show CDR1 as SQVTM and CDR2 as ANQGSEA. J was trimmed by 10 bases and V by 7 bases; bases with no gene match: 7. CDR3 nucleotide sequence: TGCAGCGCCGGACAGGGGCGCGGAGCTTTCTTT. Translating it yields CSAGQGRGAFF.

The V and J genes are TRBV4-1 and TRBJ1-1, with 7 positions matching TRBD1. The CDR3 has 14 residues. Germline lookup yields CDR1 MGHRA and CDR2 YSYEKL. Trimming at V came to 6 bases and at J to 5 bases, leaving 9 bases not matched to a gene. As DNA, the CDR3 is TGCGCCAGCAGGCGCGACAGGGTTGGAACTGAAGCTTTCTTT. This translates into CASRRDRVGTEAFF.

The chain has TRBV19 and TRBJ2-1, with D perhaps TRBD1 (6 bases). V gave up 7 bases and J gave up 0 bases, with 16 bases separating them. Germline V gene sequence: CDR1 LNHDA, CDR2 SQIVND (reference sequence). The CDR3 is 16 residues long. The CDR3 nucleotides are TGTGCCAGTACCCATGGGGGCAGTTACTCCTACAATGAGCAGTTCTTC. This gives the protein CASTHGGSYSYNEQFF.

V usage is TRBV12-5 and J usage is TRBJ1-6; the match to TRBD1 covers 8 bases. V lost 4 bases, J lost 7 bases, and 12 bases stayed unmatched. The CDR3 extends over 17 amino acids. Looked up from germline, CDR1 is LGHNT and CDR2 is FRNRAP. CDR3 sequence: CASGSRDRGLWNSPLHF. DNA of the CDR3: TGTGCTAGTGGTTCCCGCGACAGGGGATTGTGGAATTCACCCCTCCACTTT.

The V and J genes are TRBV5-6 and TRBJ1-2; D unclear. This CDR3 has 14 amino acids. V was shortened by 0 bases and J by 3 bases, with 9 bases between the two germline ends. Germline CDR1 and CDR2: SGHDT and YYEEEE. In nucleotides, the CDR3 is TGTGCCAGCAGCTTGGTGGGCCAAGACTATGGCTACACCTTC. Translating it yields CASSLVGQDYGYTF.

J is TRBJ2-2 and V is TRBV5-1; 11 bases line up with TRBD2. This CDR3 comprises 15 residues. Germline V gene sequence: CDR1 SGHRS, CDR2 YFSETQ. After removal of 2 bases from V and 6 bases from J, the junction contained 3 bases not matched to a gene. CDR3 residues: CASSFGLAGAGELFF. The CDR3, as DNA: TGCGCCAGCAGCTTCGGACTAGCGGGCGCCGGGGAGCTGTTTTTT. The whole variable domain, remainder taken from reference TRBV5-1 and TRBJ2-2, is KAGVTQTPRYLIKTRGQQVTLSCSPISGHRSVSWYQQTPGQGLQFLFEYFSETQRNKGNFPGRFSGRQFSNSRSEMNVSTLELGDSALYLCASSFGLAGAGELFFGEGSRLTVL.

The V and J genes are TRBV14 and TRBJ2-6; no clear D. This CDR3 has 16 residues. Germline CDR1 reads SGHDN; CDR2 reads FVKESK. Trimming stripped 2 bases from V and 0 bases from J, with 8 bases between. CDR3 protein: CASSQFSGSGANVLTF. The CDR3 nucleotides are TGTGCCAGCAGCCAATTCTCAGGCTCTGGGGCCAACGTCCTGACTTTC.